The rows below give T cell receptor beta chains drawn from one sample of a study of tissue-resident memory T cells in lung cancer. Each CDR3 protein gets one entry after TCRdb re-called the reads with MiXCR. The sample consists of about 410 distinct CDR3 sequences, roughly 17% of them appearing once. The sequenced sample was CD103- CD8+ T cells from lung tumor tissue. Every receptor here comes from a human donor with treatment-naive lung cancer (subtype not recorded). Each CDR3 is given with its conserved first and last residue. D genes are given only for firm matches. Rows give clone size only sometimes, using once, few, many, or a class for an expanded clone.

CASSLSYGGNSPLHF	TGTGCCAGCAGTTTATCGTATGGGGGAAATTCACCCCTCCACTTT	medium-sized	15	TRBJ1-6	TRBV27	NA
CASSDSLADSTDTQYF	TGTGCCAGCAGTGACTCACTAGCGGATAGCACAGATACGCAGTATTTT	large	16	TRBJ2-3	TRBV6-4	TRBD2
CASSLEPVGPYNEQFF	TGCGCCAGCAGCTTGGAACCAGTAGGACCTTACAATGAGCAGTTCTTC	NA	16	TRBJ2-1	TRBV5-1	NA
CAWSWGSGGEQYF	TGTGCCTGGAGTTGGGGAAGCGGGGGTGAGCAGTACTTC	NA	13	TRBJ2-7	TRBV30	TRBD2
CASSDRVRSGELFF	TGTGCCAGCAGTGACAGGGTACGAAGCGGGGAGCTGTTTTTT	medium-sized	14	TRBJ2-2	TRBV6-1	NA
CASSYGGRYNEQFF	TGTGCCAGCAGTTATGGCGGTAGATACAATGAGCAGTTCTTC	large	14	TRBJ2-1	TRBV6-5	NA
CASLPGIAPISSYEQYF	TGCGCCAGCTTACCTGGCATAGCCCCCATCAGCTCCTACGAGCAGTACTTC	medium-sized	17	TRBJ2-7	TRBV23-1	NA
CASSWTSTGELFF	TGTGCCAGCAGCTGGACTAGCACCGGGGAGCTGTTTTTT	NA	13	TRBJ2-2	TRBV7-2	TRBD2
CASSYLPSGETQYF	TGTGCCAGCAGTTACTTACCATCGGGGGAGACCCAGTACTTC	large	14	TRBJ2-5	TRBV6-6	NA
CASIPGLAYNEQFF	TGTGCCAGTATTCCGGGACTGGCCTACAATGAGCAGTTCTTC	large	14	TRBJ2-1	TRBV11-2	NA
CASSATAAGNQPQHF	TGTGCCAGCAGCGCGACCGCTGCAGGTAATCAGCCCCAGCATTTT	medium-sized	15	TRBJ1-5	TRBV7-9	NA
CASSHRTKDRDLKDEQFF	TGCGCCAGCAGTCACCGAACTAAGGACAGGGACCTTAAGGATGAGCAGTTCTTC	NA	18	TRBJ2-1	TRBV23-1	TRBD1
CASSLGLADYEQYF	TGCGCCAGCAGCTTGGGACTAGCGGACTACGAGCAGTACTTC	large	14	TRBJ2-7	TRBV5-1	TRBD2
CASSQEKGRVPDGPSVPYNEQFF	TGTGCCAGCAGCCAAGAAAAGGGTCGGGTCCCGGACGGCCCTAGCGTCCCTTACAATGAGCAGTTCTTC	medium-sized	23	TRBJ2-1	TRBV3-1	NA
CASSGWVTDTQYF	TGTGCCAGCAGCGGTTGGGTCACAGATACGCAGTATTTT	NA	13	TRBJ2-3	TRBV7-9	NA
CASSLELTGTDTQYF	TGTGCCAGCAGCTTAGAGCTTACGGGCACAGATACGCAGTATTTT	few	15	TRBJ2-3	TRBV7-6	NA
CASSLETRDEQYF	TGTGCCAGCAGCTTGGAAACTCGGGACGAGCAGTACTTC	large	13	TRBJ2-7	TRBV7-8	NA
CASAISFGEQYF	TGTGCCAGCGCTATCTCTTTCGGGGAGCAGTACTTC	medium-sized	12	TRBJ2-7	TRBV7-2	NA
CASSLLLGSNQPQHF	TGTGCCAGCAGCCTGCTGTTAGGGAGCAATCAGCCCCAGCATTTT	few	15	TRBJ1-5	TRBV5-5	NA
CASSFYPGKDYTF	TGTGCCAGCAGTTTTTACCCAGGGAAGGACTACACCTTC	large	13	TRBJ1-2	TRBV27	NA
CASLVGGNQPQHF	TGTGCCAGCCTCGTAGGTGGCAATCAGCCCCAGCATTTT	few	13	TRBJ1-5	TRBV28	NA
CASSQGGSYEQYF	TGTGCCAGCAGCCAAGGGGGTTCCTACGAGCAGTACTTC	NA	13	TRBJ2-7	TRBV14	NA
CASRSDQETQYF	TGTGCCAGCAGATCGGACCAAGAGACCCAGTACTTC	NA	12	TRBJ2-5	TRBV7-9	NA
CASSLPAGTGALTDTQYF	TGTGCCAGCAGTCTACCAGCCGGGACAGGGGCCCTCACAGATACGCAGTATTTT	many	18	TRBJ2-3	TRBV12-3/TRBV12-4	TRBD1
CASSVEDHLTGELFF	TGTGCCAGCAGCGTAGAGGACCACCTCACCGGGGAGCTGTTTTTT	large	15	TRBJ2-2	TRBV9	NA
CSANVGPNNSPLHF	TGCAGTGCTAATGTGGGACCAAATAATTCACCCCTCCACTTT	few	14	TRBJ1-6	TRBV20-1	NA
CSASPDTYEQYF	TGCAGTGCTAGTCCAGATACCTACGAGCAGTACTTC	many	12	TRBJ2-7	TRBV20-1	NA
CASSTNSGTARSPLHF	TGTGCCAGCAGCACCAACTCCGGGACCGCGAGGTCACCCCTCCACTTT	medium-sized	16	TRBJ1-6	TRBV13	NA
CASSLGANRYGYTF	TGCGCCAGCAGCTTGGGAGCCAACCGCTATGGCTACACCTTC	large	14	TRBJ1-2	TRBV5-1	NA
CASSQTENTGELFF	TGTGCCAGCAGCCAGACAGAGAACACCGGGGAGCTGTTTTTT	large	14	TRBJ2-2	TRBV7-9	NA
CASSLGPNTEAFF	TGTGCCAGCAGTTTGGGACCCAACACTGAAGCTTTCTTT	few	13	TRBJ1-1	TRBV12-3/TRBV12-4	NA
CASSYSTAADEETQYF	TGTGCCAGCAGTTACTCGACCGCGGCAGATGAAGAGACCCAGTACTTC	large	16	TRBJ2-5	TRBV6-5	NA
CASRGTSGGADTQYF	TGCGCCAGCAGGGGTACTAGCGGGGGCGCAGATACGCAGTATTTT	few	15	TRBJ2-3	TRBV10-2	TRBD2
CASSPRLGEQFF	TGTGCCAGCAGCCCGAGGCTCGGTGAGCAGTTCTTC	NA	12	TRBJ2-1	TRBV11-3	NA
CASSTAGGGVTQYF	TGTGCCAGCAGCACCGCAGGGGGAGGCGTAACCCAGTACTTC	few	14	TRBJ2-5	TRBV28	NA
CASSVVGSSYEQYF	TGTGCCAGCAGTGTCGTGGGCTCGAGCTACGAGCAGTACTTC	medium-sized	14	TRBJ2-7	TRBV2	NA
CASSEQGAEAFF	TGTGCCAGCAGCGAACAGGGGGCTGAAGCTTTCTTT	large	12	TRBJ1-1	TRBV7-6	TRBD1
CSVRSLTSYEQYF	TGCAGTGTACGTTCCCTAACCTCCTACGAGCAGTACTTC	many	13	TRBJ2-7	TRBV20-1	NA
CASRNYEQYF	TGTGCCAGCAGGAACTACGAGCAGTACTTC	large	10	TRBJ2-7	TRBV6-2/TRBV6-3	NA
CASSHGFSGNTIYF	TGTGCCAGCAGCCACGGATTCTCTGGAAACACCATATATTTT	many	14	TRBJ1-3	TRBV16	NA
CASSEVVGGLEQYF	TGTGCCAGCAGTGAAGTTGTCGGAGGGCTCGAGCAGTACTTC	NA	14	TRBJ2-7	TRBV6-1	NA
CASSYSNLAGAGELFF	TGTGCCAGCAGTTACTCGAATCTAGCGGGAGCCGGGGAGCTGTTTTTT	large	16	TRBJ2-2	TRBV6-5	TRBD2
CASSPRGPRETEAFF	TGTGCCAGCAGTCCTAGGGGGCCGAGGGAGACTGAAGCTTTCTTT	NA	15	TRBJ1-1	TRBV12-3/TRBV12-4	TRBD1
CASSQDPGGPNSYNEQFF	TGCGCCAGCAGCCAAGATCCAGGGGGCCCTAACTCCTACAATGAGCAGTTCTTC	large	18	TRBJ2-1	TRBV4-3	TRBD1
CASKGVTGELFF	TGTGCCAGCAAAGGGGTCACCGGGGAGCTGTTTTTT	large	12	TRBJ2-2	TRBV6-5	NA
CASSIGQGPSYEQYF	TGTGCCAGCAGCATCGGACAGGGCCCTTCCTACGAGCAGTACTTC	medium-sized	15	TRBJ2-7	TRBV7-7	TRBD1
CASRPKTSGSLDEQFF	TGTGCCAGCAGACCTAAAACTAGCGGGAGCCTCGATGAGCAGTTCTTC	large	16	TRBJ2-1	TRBV11-2	TRBD2
CASSPQRTTNTEAFF	TGTGCCAGCAGCCCCCAACGAACCACGAACACTGAAGCTTTCTTT	few	15	TRBJ1-1	TRBV9	NA